This T cell receptor (beta chain) was recovered during a study of shared clonotypes between healthy human individuals. Study-wide findings and caveats: The generation probabilities recorded for non-shared clonotypes fell below those of clonotypes shared by all four donors. In four donors, around 5% of naive CD4 clonotypes appeared in common. Naive subsets generally had larger estimated richness than memory subsets.

Worth noting for this clone: The antigen is not known.

CD45RO negativity and positive selection for CCR7 defined naive CD8 cells, a population that excluded terminally differentiated effector memory CD45RA+ cells. The CDR3 has 14 amino acids. V was clipped by 3 bases and J by 8 bases, with 14 bases between them. Germline values: CDR1 MNHEY, CDR2 SMNVEV (reference sequence). Several immunoSEQ plates received, in even portions, the genomic DNA of each subset. Measured with immunoSEQ multiplex PCR; TCRdb has only the in-frame clones, and not every one. The sample lists about 2 million clones, about 95% occurring once. J is TRBJ2-1 and V is TRBV27, with D perhaps TRBD2 (6 bases). The origin of this receptor is a man between 18 and 35 years old in good health. Source material: naive CD8+ T cells sorted from blood. The CDR3 sequence: CASSFLLGGDEQFF. The CDR3 DNA is TGTGCCAGCAGTTTTTTACTGGGAGGCGATGAGCAGTTCTTC.